The clone carrying this T cell receptor beta chain was counted a few times. The entry originates in a study of response to subunit inactivated influenza vaccine. The germline gives CDR1 DFQATT, CDR2 SNEGSKA (reference sequence). After removal of 6 bases from V and 3 bases from J, the junction contained 10 bases not matched to a gene. The CDR3 consists of 14 residues. TCRdb processed the RT-PCR reads anew with MiXCR; each CDR3 protein has one entry. This table holds about 580,000 distinct CDR3 sequences, roughly 15% found once. The sample here was PBMCs from blood, taken less than 13 days after vaccination. The rearrangement joins TRBV20-1 to TRBJ2-7; the match to TRBD2 covers 8 bases. This receptor was obtained from a man aged 45-65 years who received an inactivated influenza vaccine. The CDR3 nucleotides read TGCAGTGCCGCCGAATTTAGCGGGAACTACGAGCAGTACTTC. Translation: CSAAEFSGNYEQYF.